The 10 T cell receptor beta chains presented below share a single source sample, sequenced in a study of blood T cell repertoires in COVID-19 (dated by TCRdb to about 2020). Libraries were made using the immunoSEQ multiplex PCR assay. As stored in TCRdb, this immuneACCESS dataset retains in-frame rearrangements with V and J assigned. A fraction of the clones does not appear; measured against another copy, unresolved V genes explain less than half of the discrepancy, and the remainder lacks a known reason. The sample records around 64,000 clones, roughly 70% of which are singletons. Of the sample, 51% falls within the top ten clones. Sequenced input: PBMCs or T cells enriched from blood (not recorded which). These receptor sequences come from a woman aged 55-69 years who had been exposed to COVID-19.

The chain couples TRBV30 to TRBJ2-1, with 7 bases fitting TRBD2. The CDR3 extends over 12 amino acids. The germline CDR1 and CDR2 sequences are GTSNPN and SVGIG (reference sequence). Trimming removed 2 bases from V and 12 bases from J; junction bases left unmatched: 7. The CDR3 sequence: CAWSPGLDGQFF. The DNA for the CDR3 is TGTGCCTGGAGTCCCGGACTAGACGGGCAGTTCTTC.

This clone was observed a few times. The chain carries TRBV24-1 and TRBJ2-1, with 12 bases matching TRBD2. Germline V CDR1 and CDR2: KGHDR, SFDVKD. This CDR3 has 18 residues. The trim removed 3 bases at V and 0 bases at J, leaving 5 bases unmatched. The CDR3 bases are TGTGCCACCAGTGATAGACTAGCGGGAGTTAACTCCTACAATGAGCAGTTCTTC. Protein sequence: CATSDRLAGVNSYNEQFF.

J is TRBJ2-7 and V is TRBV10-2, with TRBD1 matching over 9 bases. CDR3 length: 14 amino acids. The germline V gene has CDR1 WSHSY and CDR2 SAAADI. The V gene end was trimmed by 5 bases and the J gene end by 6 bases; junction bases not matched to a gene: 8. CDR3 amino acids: CASSLGQGEGEQYF. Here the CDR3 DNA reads TGCGCCAGCAGTCTGGGACAGGGTGAGGGCGAGCAGTACTTC.

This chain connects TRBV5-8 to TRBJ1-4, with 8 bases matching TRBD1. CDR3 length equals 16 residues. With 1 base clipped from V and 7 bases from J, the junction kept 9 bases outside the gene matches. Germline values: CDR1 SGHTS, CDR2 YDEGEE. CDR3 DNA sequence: TGTGCCAGCAGCTTGAACCCCGGGACAGGAGGTGAAAAACTGTTTTTT. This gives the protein CASSLNPGTGGEKLFF. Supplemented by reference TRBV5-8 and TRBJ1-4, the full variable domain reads EAGVTQSPTHLIKTRGQQATLRCSPISGHTSVYWYQQALGLGLQFLLWYDEGEERNRGNFPPRFSGRQFPNYSSELNVNALELEDSALYLCASSLNPGTGGEKLFFGSGTQLSVL.

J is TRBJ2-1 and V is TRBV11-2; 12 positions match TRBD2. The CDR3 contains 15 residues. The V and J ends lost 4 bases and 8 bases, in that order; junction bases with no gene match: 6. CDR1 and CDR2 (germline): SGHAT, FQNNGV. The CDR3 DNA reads TGTGCCAGCAGCTCTCCTAGCGGGGGGGTTGATGAGCAGTTCTTC. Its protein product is CASSSPSGGVDEQFF.

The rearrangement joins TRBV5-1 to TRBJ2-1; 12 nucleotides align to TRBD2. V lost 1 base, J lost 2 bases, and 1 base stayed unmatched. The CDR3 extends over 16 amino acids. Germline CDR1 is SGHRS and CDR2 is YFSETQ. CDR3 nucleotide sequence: TGCGCCAGCAGCTTGACTAGCGGGGGGACCTACAATGAGCAGTTCTTC. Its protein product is CASSLTSGGTYNEQFF.

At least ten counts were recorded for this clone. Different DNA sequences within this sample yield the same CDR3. The CDR3 nucleotides are TGTGCCTGGAGTGCTGACAGGAGGACTGAAGCTTTCTTT. It is translated as CAWSADRRTEAFF. The rearrangement uses TRBV30 and TRBJ1-1; the D gene is possibly TRBD1 (6 bases). There are 13 residues in the CDR3. V lost 1 base and J 5 bases, leaving 11 bases between the germline ends. Germline values: CDR1 GTSNPN, CDR2 SVGIG (reference sequence). Variable domain in full (rest from reference TRBV30 and TRBJ1-1): SQTIHQWPATLVQPVGSPLSLECTVEGTSNPNLYWYRQAAGRGLQLLFYSVGIGQISSEVPQNLSASRPQDRQFILSSKKLLLSDSGFYLCAWSADRRTEAFFGQGTRLTVV.

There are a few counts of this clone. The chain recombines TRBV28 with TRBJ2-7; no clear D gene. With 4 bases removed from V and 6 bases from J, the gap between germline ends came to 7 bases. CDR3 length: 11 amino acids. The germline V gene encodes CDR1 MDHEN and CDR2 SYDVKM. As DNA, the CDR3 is TGTGCCAGCAGTTCCCCCCGCGAGCAGTACTTC. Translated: CASSSPREQYF.

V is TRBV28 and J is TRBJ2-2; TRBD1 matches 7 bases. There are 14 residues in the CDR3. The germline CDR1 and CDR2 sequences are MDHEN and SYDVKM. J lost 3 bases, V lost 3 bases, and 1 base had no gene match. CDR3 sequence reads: CASSLQGDTGELFF. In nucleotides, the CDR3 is TGTGCCAGCAGTTTGCAGGGGGACACCGGGGAGCTGTTTTTT.

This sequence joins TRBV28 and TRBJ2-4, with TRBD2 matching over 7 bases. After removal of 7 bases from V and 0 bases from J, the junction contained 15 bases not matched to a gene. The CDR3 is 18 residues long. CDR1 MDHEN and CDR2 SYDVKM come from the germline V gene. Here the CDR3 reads CASTPRLAGVLAKNIQYF. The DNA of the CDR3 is TGTGCCAGCACACCCCGTCTTGCGGGAGTGTTAGCCAAAAACATTCAGTACTTC.